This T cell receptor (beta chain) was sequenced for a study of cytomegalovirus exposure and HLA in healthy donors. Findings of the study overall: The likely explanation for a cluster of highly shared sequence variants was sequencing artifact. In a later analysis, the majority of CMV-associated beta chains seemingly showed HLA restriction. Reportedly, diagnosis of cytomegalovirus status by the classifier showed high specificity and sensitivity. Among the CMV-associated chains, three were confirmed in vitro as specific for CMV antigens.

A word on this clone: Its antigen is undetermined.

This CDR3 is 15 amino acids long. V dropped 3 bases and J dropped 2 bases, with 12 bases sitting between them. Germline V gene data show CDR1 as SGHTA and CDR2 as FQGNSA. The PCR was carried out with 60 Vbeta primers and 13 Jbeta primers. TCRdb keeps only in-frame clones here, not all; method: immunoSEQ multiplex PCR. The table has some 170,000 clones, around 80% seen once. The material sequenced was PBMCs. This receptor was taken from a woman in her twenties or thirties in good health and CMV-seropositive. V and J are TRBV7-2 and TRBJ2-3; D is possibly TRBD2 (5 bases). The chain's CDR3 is CASSLARAYTDTQYF. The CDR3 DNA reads TGTGCCAGCAGCTTGGCGAGGGCCTACACAGATACGCAGTATTTT.